These T cell receptor beta chains were read from a single sample in a study of Ad26.COV2.S vaccination and SARS-CoV-2 variants. TCRdb's table, derived via immunoSEQ multiplex PCR, lists solely in-frame clones and lacks some. The sample comprises a few hundred thousand clones, around four fifths of which are singletons, and about 8% rests with the top ten. The sample in question was peripheral blood, obtained in a trial of Ad26.COV2.S vaccine versus placebo. The receptors come from a person aged 18-65 years who received the Ad26.COV2.S COVID-19 vaccine or a placebo. Both conserved end residues are part of each CDR3. The D gene is left open where the match is weak. Clone size is shown for a subset of rows, as once, few, many or a class of expanded clone.

J | size | V | D | CDR3 | DNA
TRBJ1-3 | - | TRBV7-9 | TRBD1 | CASSRQGGSGNTIYF | TGTGCCAGCAGCCGCCAGGGGGGATCCGGAAACACCATATATTTT
TRBJ2-2 | - | TRBV7-2 | - | CASSSPDRAELFF | TGTGCCAGCAGCTCCCCGGACCGGGCGGAGCTGTTTTTT
TRBJ2-2 | - | TRBV11-1 | TRBD1 | CASSEQGAQNTGELFF | TGTGCCAGCAGCGAACAGGGGGCTCAAAACACCGGGGAGCTGTTTTTT
TRBJ2-7 | - | TRBV7-9 | - | CASSLDSGPSSYEQYF | TGTGCCAGCAGCTTAGATTCCGGCCCAAGTAGCTACGAGCAGTACTTC
TRBJ1-1 | - | TRBV6-1 | - | CASSDQPTGRAEAFF | TGTGCCAGCAGTGACCAGCCGACAGGACGCGCTGAAGCTTTCTTT
TRBJ2-1 | once | TRBV6-5 | TRBD1 | CASSPDRAGKNEQFF | TGTGCCAGCAGTCCGGACAGGGCGGGTAAAAATGAGCAGTTCTTC
TRBJ1-3 | few | TRBV18 | - | CASSRGIGALSGNTIYF | TGTGCCAGCTCACGTGGTATCGGGGCCCTCTCTGGAAACACCATATATTTT
TRBJ2-1 | - | TRBV19 | - | CASKTVGRGHEQFF | TGTGCCAGTAAGACAGTAGGCCGGGGGCATGAGCAGTTCTTC
TRBJ1-2 | once | TRBV3-1/TRBV3-2 | - | CASSRGNRGGSGYGYTF | TGTGCCAGCAGCCGCGGAAACCGGGGCGGATCGGGGTATGGCTACACCTTC
TRBJ1-6 | few | TRBV19 | - | CASSILSPEVGSSPLHF | TGTGCCAGTAGTATCTTGTCTCCTGAGGTGGGGAGTTCACCCCTCCACTTT
TRBJ2-3 | once | TRBV2 | - | CASSPGPQYF | TGTGCCAGCAGTCCCGGGCCCCAGTATTTT
TRBJ2-5 | - | TRBV7-3 | - | CASSPGSGETQYF | TGTGCCAGCAGCCCAGGTTCGGGAGAGACCCAGTACTTC
TRBJ2-1 | - | TRBV11-3 | - | CASSLGWQAYNEQFF | TGTGCCAGCAGCTTAGGGTGGCAGGCCTACAATGAGCAGTTCTTC
TRBJ1-6 | few | TRBV6-5 | - | CASSTDSVPSPLHF | TGTGCCAGCAGTACGGACTCAGTCCCCTCACCCCTCCACTTT
TRBJ2-7 | - | TRBV5-1 | - | CASSGADNGGEQYF | TGCGCCAGCAGCGGAGCGGACAACGGCGGGGAGCAGTACTTC
TRBJ1-5 | few | TRBV19 | - | CASSIGREGPQHF | TGTGCCAGTAGTATAGGTAGGGAGGGGCCCCAGCATTTT
TRBJ1-5 | - | TRBV9 | - | CASSLADGVRSNQPQHF | TGTGCCAGCAGCCTGGCCGACGGTGTTCGGAGCAATCAGCCCCAGCATTTT
TRBJ1-2 | - | TRBV6-5 | - | CASSLPDVAYGYTF | TGTGCCAGCAGTCTACCTGACGTCGCCTATGGCTACACCTTC
TRBJ2-2 | - | TRBV19 | TRBD1 | CASSISLIEGQAFSGELFF | TGTGCCAGTAGTATTAGTTTAATAGAGGGACAGGCGTTCTCCGGGGAGCTGTTTTTT
TRBJ2-3 | - | TRBV5-6 | - | CASSFGQGGGITTQYF | TGTGCCAGCAGCTTTGGACAGGGAGGGGGCATAACGACGCAGTATTTT
TRBJ2-7 | once | TRBV10-1 | - | CASSESSGGYEQYF | TGCGCCAGCAGTGAGTCGAGCGGAGGCTACGAGCAGTACTTC
TRBJ1-2 | few | TRBV30 | - | CAWSEQDANYGYTF | TGTGCCTGGAGTGAGCAAGACGCTAACTATGGCTACACCTTC
TRBJ1-1 | - | TRBV5-4 | - | CASTQWARPRGTEAFF | TGTGCCAGCACCCAATGGGCTCGCCCGAGGGGCACTGAAGCTTTCTTT
TRBJ1-6 | - | TRBV7-2 | - | CASTLNFGSPLHF | TGTGCCAGCACCCTCAACTTCGGCTCACCCCTCCACTTT